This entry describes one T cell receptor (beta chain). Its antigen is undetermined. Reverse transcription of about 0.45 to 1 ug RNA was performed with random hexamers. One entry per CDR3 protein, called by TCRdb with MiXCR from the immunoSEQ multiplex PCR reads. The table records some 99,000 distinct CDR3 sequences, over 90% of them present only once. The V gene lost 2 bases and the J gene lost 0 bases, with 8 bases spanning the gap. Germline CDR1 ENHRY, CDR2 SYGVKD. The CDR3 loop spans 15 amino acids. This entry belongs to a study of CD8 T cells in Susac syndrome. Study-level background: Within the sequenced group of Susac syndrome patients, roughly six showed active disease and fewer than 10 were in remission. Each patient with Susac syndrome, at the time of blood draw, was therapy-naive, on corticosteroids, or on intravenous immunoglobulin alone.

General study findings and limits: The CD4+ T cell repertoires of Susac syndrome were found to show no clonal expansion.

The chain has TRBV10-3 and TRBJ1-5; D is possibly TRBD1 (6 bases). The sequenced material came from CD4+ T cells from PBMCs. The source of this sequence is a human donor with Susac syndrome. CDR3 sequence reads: CAISEGGSSNQPQHF. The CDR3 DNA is TGTGCCATCAGTGAGGGGGGCAGTAGCAATCAGCCCCAGCATTTT.